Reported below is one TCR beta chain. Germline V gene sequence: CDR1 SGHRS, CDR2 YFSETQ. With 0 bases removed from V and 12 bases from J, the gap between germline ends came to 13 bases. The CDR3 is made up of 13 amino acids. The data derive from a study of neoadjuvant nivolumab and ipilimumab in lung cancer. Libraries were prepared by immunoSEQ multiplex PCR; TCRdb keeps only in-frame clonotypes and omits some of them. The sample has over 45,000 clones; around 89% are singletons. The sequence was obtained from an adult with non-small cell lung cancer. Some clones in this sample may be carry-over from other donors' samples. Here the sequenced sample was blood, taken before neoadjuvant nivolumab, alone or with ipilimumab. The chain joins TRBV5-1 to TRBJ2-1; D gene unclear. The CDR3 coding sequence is TGCGCCAGCAGCTTGGGCCTCGCCGGTTGGCAGTTCTTC. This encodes CASSLGLAGWQFF.